This record concerns one TCR beta chain sequence. What it binds is not known. The source of the sample is a study of shared clonotypes between healthy human individuals. Overall study: Donors were a couple of women and a few men aged 18 to 49.

Per germline, CDR1 KGHSH and CDR2 LQKENI. CDR3 length: 14 amino acids. The V and J ends lost 3 bases and 0 bases respectively, with 8 bases between them. All donors were healthy HIV-negative adults lacking recent acute infections or vaccinations. Profiled with immunoSEQ multiplex PCR; TCRdb holds only in-frame clones, not every one. The sample gives roughly 1.5 million clones, 98% of which show up once; less than 0.55% is in the top ten. Study-level points and caveats: Among the subsets, naive ones generally showed larger estimated richness than memory ones. Genetic and exposure-history diversity was limited by the few donors.

V usage is TRBV18 and J usage is TRBJ1-2; D is ambiguous. The receptor comes from a young man in good health. The material sequenced was naive CD4+ T cells sorted from blood. The subset here: CD45RA+ positively selected. The CDR3 sequence is CASSPTTSNYGYTF. The DNA for the CDR3 is TGTGCCAGCTCACCCACAACCTCTAACTATGGCTACACCTTC. Together with reference TRBV18 and TRBJ1-2, the CDR3 gives the full variable domain: NAGVMQNPRHLVRRRGQEARLRCSPMKGHSHVYWYRQLPEEGLKFMVYLQKENIIDESGMPKERFSAEFPKEGPSILRIQQVVRGDSAAYFCASSPTTSNYGYTFGSGTRLTVV.